These T cell receptor beta chains were read from a single sample in a study of cytomegalovirus exposure and HLA in healthy donors. Repertoires were generated with immunoSEQ multiplex PCR, while TCRdb's copy carries only in-frame clones and drops some. The sample has about 160,000 clones; roughly 80% are singletons. The specimen sequenced was PBMCs. The source is a female donor in good health and CMV-seronegative. Both conserved end residues are part of each CDR3. The D gene is left open where the match is weak. Clone size is shown for a subset of rows, as once, few, many or a class of expanded clone.

len: 13
d_gene: -
v_gene: TRBV18
abundance: -
j_gene: TRBJ1-1
CDR3nt: TGTGCCAGCTCACAGACAGTGAACACTGAAGCTTTCTTT
CDR3aa: CASSQTVNTEAFF

len: 18
d_gene: -
v_gene: TRBV30
abundance: -
j_gene: TRBJ1-5
CDR3nt: TGTGCCTGGAGCCCGGCCGGGACAACTATTCATAGCAATCAGCCCCAGCATTTT
CDR3aa: CAWSPAGTTIHSNQPQHF

len: 16
d_gene: -
v_gene: TRBV4-2
abundance: -
j_gene: TRBJ1-5
CDR3nt: TGTGCCAGCAGCCAAGTAAGGGGGTCGAGCAATCAGCCCCAGCATTTT
CDR3aa: CASSQVRGSSNQPQHF

len: 14
d_gene: -
v_gene: TRBV10-3
abundance: -
j_gene: TRBJ2-7
CDR3nt: TGTGCCATCAGTGAGAGGGGCGGCTCCTACGAGCAGTACTTC
CDR3aa: CAISERGGSYEQYF

len: 16
d_gene: TRBD1
v_gene: TRBV4-1
abundance: -
j_gene: TRBJ2-1
CDR3nt: TGCGCCAGCAGCCAAGGAATAGGCAGGGGGCGGCACGAGCAGTTCTTC
CDR3aa: CASSQGIGRGRHEQFF

len: 17
d_gene: TRBD1
v_gene: TRBV25-1
abundance: -
j_gene: TRBJ2-7
CDR3nt: TGTGCCAGCAGTGATGGTTTTCCCGGGACAGCCTCCTACGAGCAGTACTTC
CDR3aa: CASSDGFPGTASYEQYF

len: 14
d_gene: -
v_gene: TRBV9
abundance: -
j_gene: TRBJ1-1
CDR3nt: TGTGCCAGCAGCGTAGGCGGACAGTACACTGAAGCTTTCTTT
CDR3aa: CASSVGGQYTEAFF

len: 15
d_gene: TRBD2
v_gene: TRBV9
abundance: -
j_gene: TRBJ2-2
CDR3nt: TGTGCCAGCAGCGTGCTCGGGAGGGGGACCGGGGAGCTGTTTTTT
CDR3aa: CASSVLGRGTGELFF

len: 12
d_gene: -
v_gene: TRBV5-6
abundance: -
j_gene: TRBJ1-1
CDR3nt: TGTGCCAGCAGCGTCTACAGGGCTGAAGCTTTCTTT
CDR3aa: CASSVYRAEAFF

len: 13
d_gene: -
v_gene: TRBV7-2
abundance: -
j_gene: TRBJ1-2
CDR3nt: TGTGCCAGCAGCTTAGGTCGGGGGGGTGGCTACACCTTC
CDR3aa: CASSLGRGGGYTF

len: 14
d_gene: TRBD2
v_gene: TRBV7-3
abundance: -
j_gene: TRBJ2-5
CDR3nt: TGTGCCAGCAGCTTGGGGGGGGATTCAGGGACCCAGTACTTC
CDR3aa: CASSLGGDSGTQYF

len: 15
d_gene: TRBD1
v_gene: TRBV19
abundance: -
j_gene: TRBJ2-7
CDR3nt: TGTGCCAGTAGTATAGTGCCAGGGGGCTCCTACGAGCAGTACTTC
CDR3aa: CASSIVPGGSYEQYF

len: 16
d_gene: -
v_gene: TRBV5-1
abundance: few
j_gene: TRBJ2-3
CDR3nt: TGCGCCAGCAGCTTGGGTCCTAGCAGAAGCACAGATACGCAGTATTTT
CDR3aa: CASSLGPSRSTDTQYF

len: 15
d_gene: -
v_gene: TRBV7-7
abundance: -
j_gene: TRBJ2-2
CDR3nt: TGTGCCAGCAGCCGCGACAGCGCGAACACCGGGGAGCTGTTTTTT
CDR3aa: CASSRDSANTGELFF

len: 16
d_gene: TRBD2
v_gene: TRBV6-5
abundance: -
j_gene: TRBJ2-1
CDR3nt: TGTGCCAGCAGTTTCGCTAGCGGGGGACCCTACAATGAGCAGTTCTTC
CDR3aa: CASSFASGGPYNEQFF

len: 13
d_gene: -
v_gene: TRBV7-8
abundance: -
j_gene: TRBJ1-2
CDR3nt: TGTGCCAGCAGCCTAGCCCGGTTCGAAGGCTACACCTTC
CDR3aa: CASSLARFEGYTF

len: 15
d_gene: -
v_gene: TRBV5-1
abundance: -
j_gene: TRBJ1-2
CDR3nt: TGCGCCAGCAGCTTAAGGACAAGCCCACCCTATGGCTACACCTTC
CDR3aa: CASSLRTSPPYGYTF